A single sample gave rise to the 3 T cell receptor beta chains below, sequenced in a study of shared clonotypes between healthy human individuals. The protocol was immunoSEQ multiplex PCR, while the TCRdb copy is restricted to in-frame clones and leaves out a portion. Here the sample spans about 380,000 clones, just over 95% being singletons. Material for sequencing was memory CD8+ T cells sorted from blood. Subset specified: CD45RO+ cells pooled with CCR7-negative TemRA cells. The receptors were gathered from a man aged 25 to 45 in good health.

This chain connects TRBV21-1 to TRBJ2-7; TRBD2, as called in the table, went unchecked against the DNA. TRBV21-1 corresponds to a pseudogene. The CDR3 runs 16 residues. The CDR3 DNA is TGTGCCAGCAGCAAAGCCACTAGGGAGAAGGGCTACGAGCAGTACTTC. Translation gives CASSKATREKGYEQYF.

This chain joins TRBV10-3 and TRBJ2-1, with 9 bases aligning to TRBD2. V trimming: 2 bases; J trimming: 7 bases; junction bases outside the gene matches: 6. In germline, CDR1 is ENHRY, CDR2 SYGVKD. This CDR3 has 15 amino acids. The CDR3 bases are TGTGCCATCAGTGAGGAGGCTAGCGGGATAAATGAGCAGTTCTTC. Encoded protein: CAISEEASGINEQFF.

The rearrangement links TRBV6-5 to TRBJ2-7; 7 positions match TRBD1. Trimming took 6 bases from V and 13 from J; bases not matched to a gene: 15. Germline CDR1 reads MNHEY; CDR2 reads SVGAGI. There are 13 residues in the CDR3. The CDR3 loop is CASSQGTAKPPYF. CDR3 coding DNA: TGTGCCAGCAGCCAAGGGACAGCCAAACCACCCTACTTC.